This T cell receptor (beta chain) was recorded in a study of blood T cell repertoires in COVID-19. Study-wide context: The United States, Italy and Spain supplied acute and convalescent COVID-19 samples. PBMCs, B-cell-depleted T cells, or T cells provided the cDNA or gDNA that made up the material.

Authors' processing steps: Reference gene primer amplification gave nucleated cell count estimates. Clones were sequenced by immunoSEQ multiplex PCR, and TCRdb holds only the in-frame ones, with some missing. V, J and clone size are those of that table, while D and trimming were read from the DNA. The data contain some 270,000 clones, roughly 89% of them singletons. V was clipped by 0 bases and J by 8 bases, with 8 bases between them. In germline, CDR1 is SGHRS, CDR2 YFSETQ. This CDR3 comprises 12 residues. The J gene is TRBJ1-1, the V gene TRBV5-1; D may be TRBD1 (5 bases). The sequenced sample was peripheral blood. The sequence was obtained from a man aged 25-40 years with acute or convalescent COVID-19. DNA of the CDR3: TGCGCCAGCAGCTTGGAAAACAGGGAAGCTTTCTTT. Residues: CASSLENREAFF.